Listed below are T cell receptor beta chains from one sample, sequenced in a study of neoadjuvant anti-PD-1 for oral cavity cancer. The repertoire was sequenced with immunoSEQ multiplex PCR; TCRdb's copy has only in-frame clones and lacks some. The table records more than 11,000 clones, more than 75% of them present only once. The sequences come from PBMCs, collected after nivolumab (anti-PD-1) treatment. The receptors come from a person aged 35 to 85 with oral cavity squamous cell carcinoma. Both conserved end residues are part of each CDR3. The order of the fields is J gene, clone size, V gene, CDR3 length, D gene, CDR3 protein, CDR3 DNA. A D gene is named only where the DNA matches it firmly. The size field is filled for only some rows; it gives once, few, many or a size class.

J: TRBJ2-7; size: NA; V: TRBV6-5; length: 15; D: NA; CDR3: CASSRQSTLPYEQYF; DNA: TGTGCCAGCAGTAGACAGTCAACCCTCCCCTACGAGCAGTACTTC
J: TRBJ1-3; size: NA; V: TRBV28; length: 15; D: NA; CDR3: CASKPWGGSGNTIYF; DNA: TGTGCCAGCAAACCCTGGGGGGGTTCTGGAAACACCATATATTTT
J: TRBJ2-3; size: NA; V: TRBV5-1; length: 12; D: NA; CDR3: CASSFATDTQYF; DNA: TGCGCCAGCAGCTTCGCGACAGATACGCAGTATTTT
J: TRBJ2-3; size: NA; V: TRBV12-5; length: 19; D: TRBD2; CDR3: CASGPGLAGYRGSTDTQYF; DNA: TGTGCTAGTGGACCGGGACTAGCGGGTTACAGGGGAAGCACAGATACGCAGTATTTT
J: TRBJ1-5; size: few; V: TRBV19; length: 12; D: NA; CDR3: CASSTGDQPQHF; DNA: TGTGCCAGTAGTACAGGGGATCAGCCCCAGCATTTT
J: TRBJ1-1; size: NA; V: TRBV5-1; length: 15; D: NA; CDR3: CASSPSRRQYTEAFF; DNA: TGCGCCAGCAGCCCCTCCCGGCGACAGTACACTGAAGCTTTCTTT
J: TRBJ1-3; size: NA; V: TRBV5-5; length: 15; D: NA; CDR3: CASSLEDYSGNTIYF; DNA: TGTGCCAGCAGCTTGGAGGACTACTCTGGAAACACCATATATTTT
J: TRBJ2-5; size: NA; V: TRBV4-2; length: 15; D: NA; CDR3: CASSQDRGGQETQYF; DNA: TGTGCCAGCAGCCAAGATAGAGGCGGACAAGAGACCCAGTACTTC
J: TRBJ1-2; size: NA; V: TRBV4-1; length: 11; D: NA; CDR3: CASSQRGGYTF; DNA: TGCGCCAGCAGCCAGAGGGGGGGCTACACCTTC
J: TRBJ2-6; size: NA; V: TRBV10-3; length: 17; D: NA; CDR3: CAISAWQYSSGANVLTF; DNA: TGTGCCATCAGTGCGTGGCAGTATAGTTCTGGGGCCAACGTCCTGACTTTC
J: TRBJ1-6; size: NA; V: TRBV19; length: 17; D: NA; CDR3: CASSPPRTGPYNSPLHF; DNA: TGTGCCAGTAGTCCACCCCGGACGGGTCCCTATAATTCACCCCTCCACTTT
J: TRBJ1-1; size: NA; V: TRBV5-6; length: 17; D: NA; CDR3: CASSLSWEGDTNTEAFF; DNA: TGTGCCAGCAGCTTATCTTGGGAGGGGGACACGAACACTGAAGCTTTCTTT
J: TRBJ2-7; size: NA; V: TRBV5-1; length: 14; D: NA; CDR3: CASSLEDVAYEQYF; DNA: TGCGCCAGCAGCTTAGAGGACGTAGCCTACGAGCAGTACTTC
J: TRBJ2-2; size: NA; V: TRBV11-3; length: 15; D: NA; CDR3: CASSLYGRGTGELFF; DNA: TGTGCCAGCAGCTTATACGGGCGAGGGACCGGGGAGCTGTTTTTT
J: TRBJ1-2; size: NA; V: TRBV7-8; length: 15; D: NA; CDR3: CASSPLRASNYGYTF; DNA: TGTGCCAGCAGCCCGCTTCGGGCTTCTAACTATGGCTACACCTTC
J: TRBJ1-5; size: NA; V: TRBV7-2; length: 16; D: NA; CDR3: CASSPGQPYSNQPQHF; DNA: TGTGCCAGCAGCCCAGGACAGCCCTATAGCAATCAGCCCCAGCATTTT
J: TRBJ1-2; size: NA; V: TRBV6-1; length: 12; D: NA; CDR3: CASLWSPYGYTF; DNA: TGTGCCAGCCTTTGGAGTCCTTATGGCTACACCTTC
J: TRBJ2-7; size: NA; V: TRBV27; length: 12; D: TRBD1; CDR3: CASRKTGGEQYF; DNA: TGTGCCAGCAGAAAGACAGGGGGCGAGCAGTACTTC
J: TRBJ2-5; size: NA; V: TRBV10-3; length: 13; D: NA; CDR3: CASCRDSQETQYF; DNA: TGTGCCAGCTGCCGGGACTCCCAAGAGACCCAGTACTTC
J: TRBJ1-3; size: few; V: TRBV7-6; length: 16; D: TRBD1; CDR3: CASSQGAAGYGNTIYF; DNA: TGTGCCAGCAGCCAGGGGGCGGCAGGGTATGGAAACACCATATATTTT
J: TRBJ2-7; size: NA; V: TRBV7-8; length: 15; D: TRBD1; CDR3: CASSLRTGGMYEQYF; DNA: TGTGCCAGCAGCTTAAGGACAGGGGGTATGTACGAGCAGTACTTC
J: TRBJ2-5; size: NA; V: TRBV4-1; length: 15; D: NA; CDR3: CASSPEKAGQETQYF; DNA: TGCGCCAGCAGCCCCGAGAAAGCGGGCCAAGAGACCCAGTACTTC
J: TRBJ1-1; size: NA; V: TRBV27; length: 14; D: NA; CDR3: CASSLGHRNTEAFF; DNA: TGTGCCAGCAGTTTGGGGCATAGGAACACTGAAGCTTTCTTT
J: TRBJ2-2; size: few; V: TRBV19; length: 17; D: TRBD1; CDR3: CASSIFGTGLLTGELFF; DNA: TGTGCCAGTAGTATTTTTGGGACAGGGCTTTTGACCGGGGAGCTGTTTTTT